The source of this T cell receptor (beta chain) is a study of blood T cells in healthy people across ages. Trimming took 4 bases from V and 9 from J, leaving 13 bases between them. The CDR3 loop spans 12 amino acids. Germline CDR1 and CDR2: MNHNS and SASEGT. Together with a sample-barcoded 5' primer, a J-beta primer mix was included in a second PCR lasting roughly 6 to 12 cycles. Every cDNA was tagged by a template-switch adaptor with 12 random nucleotides. From the 5' RACE reads, TCRdb called clonotypes with MiXCR, one entry per CDR3 protein. This sample yields 700,000 or so distinct CDR3 sequences, of which 40% to 50% are seen a single time; around 30% belongs to the top ten.

The receptor was isolated from an elderly man in good health. The V gene is TRBV6-1, the J gene TRBJ2-7, with D possibly matching TRBD2 (6 bases). Sequenced sample: blood. The CDR3 DNA reads TGTGCCAGCAGTGCCAATGGGGGGTGGCAGTACTTC. This codes for CASSANGGWQYF.